This T cell receptor (beta chain) was recovered during a study of blood T cell repertoires in COVID-19. The overall study: Recovered participants had two consecutive negative NP/OP PCR tests, healthcare professional clearance, or symptom resolution.

Participants reported their clinical history, and cohort assignment relied on those reports. CDR3 length: 16 residues. Germline CDR1 SGHVS, CDR2 FQNEAQ. The V segment lost 7 bases and the J segment 4 bases; nucleotides outside the gene matches: 10. TCRdb keeps only in-frame clones here, not all; method: immunoSEQ multiplex PCR. The table records approximately 240,000 clones, 86% of them present only once. The sequence came from a woman aged 45 to 65 in a cohort exposed to, infected with or recovered from COVID-19 (not recorded which). Sequencing used PBMCs or T cells enriched from blood (not recorded which). The chain combines TRBV7-8 with TRBJ2-1; 10 bases align to TRBD2. The CDR3 sequence: CASTHTSGATYNEQFF. The CDR3 bases are TGTGCCAGCACCCATACTAGCGGGGCCACTTACAATGAGCAGTTCTTC.